This entry is about one T cell receptor beta chain. As yet, its antigen is unknown. RNA was extracted and reverse transcribed into cDNA as the sequencing template. Only in-frame clones appear in the TCRdb table, and some are missing; sequencing was by immunoSEQ multiplex PCR. The data contain some 130,000 clones, 45% to 50% of them seen just once; the ten biggest clones take up around a sixth. The entry originates in a study of CD8+ T cells in alopecia areata. Study-level information: Among treated patients, oral tofacitinib was administered at 5 to 10 mg twice daily.

General study points: Alopecia totalis/universalis scalp especially showed more expanded CD8+ clones than normal scalp. Sequencing of scalp samples also includes resident alphabeta T cells from normal skin.

The CDR3 is 12 amino acids. The germline V gene encodes CDR1 SGHDT and CDR2 YYEEEE. V was clipped by 2 bases and J by 7 bases, with 10 bases between them. The sequence was obtained from a human donor with alopecia areata. The chain carries TRBV5-6 and TRBJ2-7, with D unclear. This specimen consisted of CD8+ T cells sorted from blood, obtained at week 0. CDR3 sequence: CASSFGPSEQYF. DNA of the CDR3: TGTGCCAGCAGCTTCGGACCCTCGGAGCAGTACTTC.